The 4 T cell receptor beta chains in this list originate from one sample, sequenced in a study of OX40 agonist ivuxolimab in advanced cancers. Assay: immunoSEQ multiplex PCR; the TCRdb copy retains only in-frame clones and omits some. Of about 46,000 clones in the sample, 82% were seen once. This specimen consisted of CD4+ or CD8+ T cells sorted from blood, obtained in a trial of the OX40 agonist ivuxolimab. The receptors derive from an adult with an advanced solid tumor such as melanoma, head and neck, liver or kidney cancer.

This chain uses TRBV5-6 with TRBJ1-2; 12 bases agree with TRBD1. J was trimmed by 1 base and V by 4 bases; bases with no gene match: 5. CDR1 and CDR2 (germline): SGHDT, YYEEEE. The CDR3 spans 16 residues. CDR3: CASSGDRGLFNYGYTF. DNA for the CDR3: TGTGCCAGCAGCGGGGACAGGGGGCTATTTAACTATGGCTACACCTTC.

The chain links TRBV28 to TRBJ1-1, with D perhaps matching TRBD1 (5 bases). Germline CDR1 is MDHEN and CDR2 is SYDVKM. V lost 3 bases to trimming and J lost 2 bases, with 10 bases between them. This CDR3 is built from 14 residues. CDR3 nucleotide sequence: TGTGCCAGCAGTTTTCCAGGGATTAACACTGAAGCTTTCTTT. Amino acid sequence: CASSFPGINTEAFF.

This clone turned up a few times. The rearrangement links TRBV27 to TRBJ2-2; 11 bases are a match to TRBD1. The J segment lost 8 bases and the V segment lost 4 bases, leaving 6 bases of the junction unmatched. Germline assignment: CDR1 MNHEY and CDR2 SMNVEV (reference sequence). The CDR3 extends over 15 amino acids. CDR3 sequence: CASSYGTGGGGELFF. The DNA of the CDR3 is TGTGCCAGCAGTTACGGGACAGGGGGTGGTGGGGAGCTGTTTTTT.

This rearrangement joins TRBV19 to TRBJ2-4, with 11 nucleotides matching TRBD2. The CDR3 has 17 residues. CDR1 is LNHDA and CDR2 is SQIVND in the germline V gene (reference sequence). V shed 5 bases, J shed 6 bases, and the junction held 12 bases outside the gene matches. The CDR3 protein is CASSYSGTSGGGNIQYF. The CDR3 DNA sequence: TGTGCCAGTAGTTACTCCGGGACTAGCGGAGGAGGAAACATTCAGTACTTC.